The rows below give T cell receptor beta chains drawn from one sample of a study of cytomegalovirus exposure and HLA in healthy donors. Sequencing was performed with immunoSEQ multiplex PCR; in TCRdb, only in-frame clones are kept and a portion is missing. This sample has about 210,000 clones, with approximately 80% found just once. The sample taken for sequencing was PBMCs. These TCRs come from a man between 40 and 49 years old in good health and CMV-seropositive. Both conserved end residues are part of each CDR3. The order of the fields is D gene, clone size, J gene, V gene, CDR3 DNA, CDR3 protein. The D gene is left open where the match is weak. Not all rows give a size; the values are once, few, many and, for expanded clones, a class.

>TRBD2|NA|TRBJ2-2|TRBV6-1
TGTGCCAGCAGTGGCCTGACTAGCGGGGGAGCCGGGGAGCTGTTTTTT
CASSGLTSGGAGELFF
>NA|NA|TRBJ1-3|TRBV7-3
TGTGCCAGCAGCTCTACCGGGGGCTCTGGAAACACCATATATTTT
CASSSTGGSGNTIYF
>TRBD2|NA|TRBJ2-2|TRBV5-1
TGCGCCAGCAGCTCGACTAGCGGGACTTCTTGGGGGGAGCTGTTTTTT
CASSSTSGTSWGELFF
>NA|NA|TRBJ2-2|TRBV5-1
TGCGCCAGCAGCTTGATAAGCGGTACTGGGGAGCTGTTTTTT
CASSLISGTGELFF
>TRBD2|few|TRBJ2-5|TRBV2
TGTGCCAGCAGCAGGGAGGGGCTAGCGGGAGGAGAGACCCAGTACTTC
CASSREGLAGGETQYF
>TRBD2|NA|TRBJ2-1|TRBV27
TGTGCCAGCAGTTTCGGCGGGAGCTCCTACAATGAGCAGTTCTTC
CASSFGGSSYNEQFF
>NA|few|TRBJ1-1|TRBV9
TGTGCCAGCAGCGTAGATCGCGGTCCATTCCTGAGCGCTGAAGCTTTCTTT
CASSVDRGPFLSAEAFF
>NA|NA|TRBJ2-5|TRBV6-1
TGTGCCAGCAGTGAAGCGGCAGGGGAGGGGGAGACCCAGTACTTC
CASSEAAGEGETQYF
>NA|NA|TRBJ2-7|TRBV11-2
TGTGCCAGCAGCCACGAGGAGTTAGGCTCCTACGAGCAGTACTTC
CASSHEELGSYEQYF
>TRBD2|NA|TRBJ2-5|TRBV5-1
TGCGCCAGCAGCGAGATAGCGGGGGTCCAAGAGACCCAGTACTTC
CASSEIAGVQETQYF
>TRBD2|NA|TRBJ2-2|TRBV18
TGTGCTAGCTCACCACGGGAGACTAGCGATCCCGGGGAGCTGTTTTTT
CASSPRETSDPGELFF
>TRBD1|NA|TRBJ2-5|TRBV9
TGTGCCAGCAGCCTAGGACAGGGGATGGAAGAGACCCAGTACTTC
CASSLGQGMEETQYF
>TRBD2|once|TRBJ2-3|TRBV9
TGTGCCAGCAGCCCGACTAGCGGGGGGGGCACAGATACGCAGTATTTT
CASSPTSGGGTDTQYF
>NA|NA|TRBJ1-1|TRBV11-3
TGTGCCAGCATCAATGTAGCACCTGAAGCTTTCTTT
CASINVAPEAFF
>NA|NA|TRBJ1-2|TRBV7-2
TGTGCCAGCAGCTTAGCGGAGGCAAACTACACCTTC
CASSLAEANYTF
>TRBD1|NA|TRBJ1-2|TRBV28
TGTGCCAGCAGTGCCCGACAGGGGGAGGATGGCTACACCTTC
CASSARQGEDGYTF
>TRBD1|NA|TRBJ1-4|TRBV2
TGTGCCACCTTGGGACAGGGGGCTTTGTTTTTT
CATLGQGALFF
>NA|NA|TRBJ1-1|TRBV28
TGTGCCAGCGGTTTTCGGTCCTGTGAAGCTTTCTTT
CASGFRSCEAFF
>TRBD2|once|TRBJ2-5|TRBV6-5
TGTGCCAGCAGTTACTTACTAGCGGGAGGGCGGACCCAGTACTTC
CASSYLLAGGRTQYF
>TRBD2|NA|TRBJ2-7|TRBV2
TGTGCCAGCAGTGATGGAAGCGGGGGACCCTCCTACGAGCAGTACTTC
CASSDGSGGPSYEQYF
>TRBD1|once|TRBJ2-5|TRBV25-1
TGTGCCAGCACTAGAAACAGGGGTCAGGGTCAAGAGACCCAGTACTTC
CASTRNRGQGQETQYF
>NA|NA|TRBJ2-1|TRBV28
TGTGCCAGCAAGGAGGAGAATGGAGAGCAGTTCTTC
CASKEENGEQFF
>NA|few|TRBJ1-5|TRBV19
TGTGCCAGTAGTCTTACTCGCTATAGCAATCAGCCCCAGCATTTT
CASSLTRYSNQPQHF
>NA|NA|TRBJ1-6|TRBV15
TGTGCCACCAGCGCCCGGACAGAGAATTCACCCCTCCACTTT
CATSARTENSPLHF
>NA|NA|TRBJ1-3|TRBV25-1
TGTGCCAGCAGTGGAAGGGGAGGCCACTCTGGAAACACCATATATTTT
CASSGRGGHSGNTIYF
>NA|NA|TRBJ2-7|TRBV29-1
TGCAGCGTTGAAGTGTTCCAGACCTACGAGCAGTACTTC
CSVEVFQTYEQYF
>TRBD2|NA|TRBJ2-7|TRBV5-1
TGCGCCCCCCCCGAGCGGGGGGTCTGCGAGCAGTACTTC
CAPPERGVCEQYF
>NA|NA|TRBJ2-2|TRBV5-8
TGTGCCGGCAGCTTGGGGCTCTTGGACACCGGGGAGCTGTTTTTT
CAGSLGLLDTGELFF
>NA|few|TRBJ1-6|TRBV11-3
TGTGCCAGCGACTCCAAAGGGGAGGGAAATTCACCCCTCCACTTT
CASDSKGEGNSPLHF
>NA|NA|TRBJ2-7|TRBV7-8
TGTGCCAGCAGCTCTCGCAGTTTGGAGCGGTACGAGCAGTACTTC
CASSSRSLERYEQYF
>TRBD2|NA|TRBJ2-5|TRBV2
TGTGCCAGCAGTGCCGAGCGGGGGGGCCAAGAGACCCAGTACTTC
CASSAERGGQETQYF
>TRBD2|few|TRBJ2-6|TRBV5-1
TGCGCCAGCAGCGTTAGCGGGAACCCCTCTGGGGCCAACGTCCTGACTTTC
CASSVSGNPSGANVLTF
>NA|NA|TRBJ1-4|TRBV7-9
TGTGCCAGCAGCTTAAGGCCCGCCGCGGGTAATGAAAAACTGTTTTTT
CASSLRPAAGNEKLFF
>TRBD1|NA|TRBJ1-1|TRBV28
TGTGCCAGCAGTTTACCCGGACAGGGAGCTTTCTTT
CASSLPGQGAFF
>TRBD1|NA|TRBJ1-5|TRBV28
TGTGCCAGCAGTTCCGCGACAGGGCATAGCAATCAGCCCCAGCATTTT
CASSSATGHSNQPQHF
>TRBD2|few|TRBJ2-7|TRBV18
TGTGCCAGCTCACCACCGAGCGGGGGAATTTTCTACGAGCAGTACTTC
CASSPPSGGIFYEQYF
>TRBD1|NA|TRBJ2-4|TRBV5-1
TGCGCCAGCAGCTTGGCCGGACAGGGGGCTGCTCTGGGCAAAAACATTCAGTACTTC
CASSLAGQGAALGKNIQYF
>NA|NA|TRBJ2-7|TRBV4-1
TGCGCCAGCAGCCAAGATGAGACAGGCCCCTACGAGCAGTACTTC
CASSQDETGPYEQYF
>NA|NA|TRBJ1-1|TRBV30
TGTGCCTGGAGTGAAAGTACGGACACTGAAGCTTTCTTT
CAWSESTDTEAFF
>TRBD2|NA|TRBJ2-6|TRBV19
TGTGCCAGTAGTGGCGGGGGGACTAGAGCTGGGGCCAACGTCCTGACTTTC
CASSGGGTRAGANVLTF
>NA|NA|TRBJ2-5|TRBV29-1
TGCAGCGTTGGGTTTCAGGGATACATCCAAGAGACCCAGTACTTC
CSVGFQGYIQETQYF
>TRBD2|NA|TRBJ2-5|TRBV7-9
TGTGCCAGCAGCCCTCGACTAGCGGGAGAGGAGACCCAGTACTTC
CASSPRLAGEETQYF
>NA|once|TRBJ2-5|TRBV23-1
TGCGCCAGCACCCAGGCTTGCGGGGTCCCCCAAGAGACCCAGTACTTC
CASTQACGVPQETQYF
>NA|NA|TRBJ1-1|TRBV10-3
TGTGCCATCAGTGATAAAGCCGGACAGTTGAACACTGAAGCTTTCTTT
CAISDKAGQLNTEAFF
>TRBD1|once|TRBJ2-7|TRBV28
TGTGCCAGCTCGGGACAGAGGTCTCCGGAGGTCGAGCAGTACTTC
CASSGQRSPEVEQYF